Below are 26 T cell receptor beta chains sequenced from a single sample in a study of blood T cell repertoires in COVID-19. TCRdb's copy holds only in-frame clones and misses some; the assay was immunoSEQ multiplex PCR. Among fewer than 250,000 clones listed, roughly 82% were seen once. Specimen: peripheral blood. All receptors derive from a woman in her seventies with acute or convalescent COVID-19.

This clone came up once. The genes are TRBV7-6 and TRBJ2-5; D not resolved. The V end lost 6 bases, the J end lost 5 bases, and 22 bases lay between the germline ends. The CDR3 extends over 16 amino acids. The germline V gene encodes CDR1 SGHVS and CDR2 FNYEAQ. Here the CDR3 DNA reads TGTGCCAGCAGTACCCGGGTTAGCAACTTAATCGAGACCCAGTACTTC. It translates to CASSTRVSNLIETQYF.

The chain carries TRBV2 and TRBJ1-1; D is ambiguous. V gave up 4 bases and J gave up 1 base, with 4 bases separating them. This CDR3 has 12 residues. Per germline, CDR1 SNHLY and CDR2 FYNNEI. The chain's CDR3 is CASSGRNTEAFF. In DNA form, the CDR3 reads TGTGCCAGCAGTGGCAGGAACACTGAAGCTTTCTTT.

In DNA form, the CDR3 reads TGTGCCAGCAGCTTAGTGGACAGCGGCTATGGCTACACCTTC. Its translation: CASSLVDSGYGYTF. V usage is TRBV7-2 and J usage is TRBJ1-2, with D tentatively TRBD1 (6 bases). The V gene lost 1 base and the J gene lost 4 bases, with 10 bases spanning the gap. This CDR3 has 14 amino acids. Per the germline V gene, CDR1 is SGHTA and CDR2 is FQGNSA.

This sequence joins TRBV19 and TRBJ2-7, with TRBD1 matching over 7 bases. Trimming took 5 bases from V and 2 from J; bases not matched to a gene: 9. The CDR3 loop spans 15 amino acids. CDR1 is LNHDA, CDR2 SQIVND, per germline (reference sequence). In DNA, the CDR3 is TGTGCCAGTAGTCCCTTCGCGACAGGGCCCTACGAGCAGTACTTC. It is translated as CASSPFATGPYEQYF.

CDR3 DNA: TGTGCCAGCAGTGAAGGTGTTGGACAGTACTATGGCTACACCTTC. It yields the protein CASSEGVGQYYGYTF. This chain connects TRBV6-1 to TRBJ1-2; possible D gene TRBD1, 6 bases. The ends were cut back, 1 base at V and 3 bases at J, with 12 bases in the middle. CDR3 length: 15 amino acids. Per the germline V gene, CDR1 is MNHNS and CDR2 is SASEGT.

This clone was seen a handful of times. The J gene is TRBJ2-7, the V gene TRBV29-1, with D tentatively TRBD2 (6 bases). The CDR3 contains 15 residues. The V end was cut by 6 bases, the J end by 1 base, with 19 bases between. Germline lookup yields CDR1 SQVTM and CDR2 ANQGSEA. CDR3 sequence: CSVRRDFHLSYEQYF. The DNA for the CDR3 is TGCAGCGTGAGACGGGACTTCCACCTATCCTACGAGCAGTACTTC.

This clone is a singleton in its sample. The chain links TRBV7-2 to TRBJ2-4, with 9 positions matching TRBD2. Germline CDR1 and CDR2: SGHTA and FQGNSA. This CDR3 region has 17 residues. J was trimmed by 7 bases and V by 3 bases; bases with no gene match: 13. The CDR3 protein is CASSFYSSGTLGNIQYF. The CDR3, as DNA: TGTGCCAGCAGCTTTTATTCTAGCGGGACCTTGGGGAACATTCAGTACTTC.

The sample holds a few counts of this clone. The V and J genes are TRBV2 and TRBJ2-5; 7 bases are shared with TRBD2. CDR3 size: 13 residues. The J segment lost 5 bases and the V segment lost 10 bases, leaving 10 bases of the junction unmatched. Looked up from germline, CDR1 is SNHLY and CDR2 is FYNNEI. The CDR3 region has the DNA TGTGCCACCCAGGGAGGGACCTGGGAGACCCAGTACTTC. Translation: CATQGGTWETQYF.

The rearrangement links TRBV19 to TRBJ1-2; D gene uncertain. Looked up from germline, CDR1 is LNHDA and CDR2 is SQIVND (reference sequence). V lost 3 bases and J lost 4, with 9 bases in between. This CDR3 spans 13 amino acids. CDR3 amino acids: CASSIGDIYGYTF. The CDR3, as DNA: TGTGCCAGTAGTATTGGTGACATCTATGGCTACACCTTC.

The rearrangement uses TRBV20-1 and TRBJ1-6, with TRBD1 matching over 7 bases. The junction had 7 bases not matched to a gene; V was cut back by 3 bases and J by 2 bases. CDR3 length: 16 amino acids. Germline assignment: CDR1 DFQATT and CDR2 SNEGSKA (reference sequence). CDR3 DNA: TGCAGTGCTAGTTCGGGACAGTATCCCTATAATTCACCCCTCCACTTT. Translating gives CSASSGQYPYNSPLHF.

The chain recombines TRBV6-5 with TRBJ1-2; TRBD1 aligns across 7 bases. J lost 6 bases, V lost 1 base, and 11 bases had no gene match. The germline gives CDR1 MNHEY, CDR2 SVGAGI. The CDR3 loop spans 16 amino acids. The CDR3 DNA reads TGTGCCAGCAGTTACTGGGTACAGGGGAAGGGAGATGGCTACACCTTC. It specifies CASSYWVQGKGDGYTF.

The V and J genes are TRBV2 and TRBJ2-5; possible D gene TRBD1, 6 bases. The V end was cut by 6 bases, the J end by 5 bases, with 16 bases between. The CDR3 is 14 amino acids. Per the germline V gene, CDR1 is SNHLY and CDR2 is FYNNEI. CDR3 residues: CASRGTWEGETQYF. The CDR3 nucleotides read TGTGCCAGCAGGGGGACATGGGAAGGGGAGACCCAGTACTTC.

The chain uses TRBV19 and TRBJ1-4; 7 nucleotides agree with TRBD1. V lost 0 bases to trimming and J lost 3 bases; unmatched junction nucleotides: 1. The germline V gene encodes CDR1 LNHDA and CDR2 SQIVND (reference sequence). The CDR3 has 15 amino acids. CDR3 protein: CASSIDGTANEKLFF. The DNA of the CDR3 is TGTGCCAGTAGTATAGATGGGACAGCTAATGAAAAACTGTTTTTT.

This chain joins TRBV4-2 and TRBJ1-6; the match to TRBD1 covers 7 bases. The CDR3 spans 16 residues. V lost 1 base, J lost 4 bases, and 4 bases stayed unmatched. Germline CDR1 reads LGHNA; CDR2 reads YNFKEQ. The CDR3, as DNA: TGTGCCAGCAGCCAAGGGGGACAGTCTTATAATTCACCCCTCCACTTT. Its translation: CASSQGGQSYNSPLHF.

The chain employs TRBV6-2 or TRBV6-3 and TRBJ2-7; 9 nucleotides align to TRBD2. V lost 4 bases and J lost 3; bases outside the gene matches: 7. CDR1 MNHEY and CDR2 SVGEGT come from the germline V gene. The CDR3 is made up of 15 amino acids. Written as DNA, the CDR3 is TGTGCCAGCAGTTCCAGCGGGGGGCAATACTACGAGCAGTACTTC. Its protein product is CASSSSGGQYYEQYF.

In this sample, this clone turned up once. The genes are TRBV28 and TRBJ1-6; TRBD1 aligns across 9 bases. The CDR3 is 15 amino acids. Germline CDR1 is MDHEN and CDR2 is SYDVKM. V shed 1 base, J shed 7 bases, and the junction held 2 bases outside the gene matches. The chain's CDR3 is CASSLFGQGNSPLHF. The CDR3 nucleotides read TGTGCCAGCAGTTTATTTGGACAGGGGAATTCACCCCTCCACTTT. Based on the CDR3 plus reference TRBV28 and TRBJ1-6, the full variable domain is DVKVTQSSRYLVKRTGEKVFLECVQDMDHENMFWYRQDPGLGLRLIYFSYDVKMKEKGDIPEGYSVSREKKERFSLILESASTNQTSMYLCASSLFGQGNSPLHFGNGTRLTVT.

The V call is TRBV6-5, the J call TRBJ2-5; 9 bases map to TRBD1. Germline lookup yields CDR1 MNHEY and CDR2 SVGAGI. CDR3 length: 13 residues. V lost 6 bases and J lost 6; bases outside the gene matches: 5. CDR3 region: CASSLQGAKTQYF. The CDR3, as DNA: TGTGCCAGCAGCCTACAGGGGGCCAAGACCCAGTACTTC.

CDR3 nucleotide sequence: TGTGCCAGCAGCCAAGGGACTAATCCGAGGCCCCAGCATTTT. Its protein is CASSQGTNPRPQHF. The J gene is TRBJ1-5, the V gene TRBV7-9; D may be TRBD1 (5 bases). The CDR3 sequence is 14 residues long. Germline CDR1 and CDR2: SEHNR and FQNEAQ (reference sequence). Between the trimmed V and J ends, which lost 5 bases and 9 bases, there was a span of 17 bases.

Points on this clone: One end of the junction is discordant with germline, which a read error may explain. V and J are TRBV11-2 and TRBJ2-7; 8 nucleotides line up with TRBD1. Per the germline V gene, CDR1 is SGHAT and CDR2 is FQNNGV. The CDR3 contains 14 residues. CDR3 amino acids: CASSLNPGGPRVNF. In DNA form, the CDR3 reads TGTGCCAGCAGCCTCAACCCAGGGGGCCCGAGAGTGAACTTC. The full variable domain, its missing parts supplied by reference TRBV11-2 and TRBJ2-7, is EAGVAQSPRYKIIEKRQSVAFWCNPISGHATLYWYQQILGQGPKLLIQFQNNGVVDDSQLPKDRFSAERLKGVDSTLKIQPAKLEDSAVYLCASSLNPGGPRVNFGPGTRLTVT.

Turning to this clone: A junction boundary mismatches the germline segment, possibly from a read error. The V and J genes are TRBV6-6 and TRBJ1-2, with TRBD1 matching over 9 bases. Germline CDR1 is MNHNY and CDR2 is SVGAGI (reference sequence). The CDR3 sequence is 14 residues long. DNA of the CDR3: TGTGCCAGCAGTTACTTGAAGGGACAGGGTGGATCCGAATTC. Its translation: CASSYLKGQGGSEF.

The rearrangement links TRBV27 to TRBJ2-6; TRBD1 aligns across 8 bases. V lost 4 bases, J lost 3 bases, and 8 bases stayed unmatched. There are 17 residues in the CDR3. The V gene's germline CDR1 is MNHEY and CDR2 SMNVEV (reference sequence). The CDR3 reads CASSSHRGMSGANVLTF. CDR3 sequence (DNA): TGTGCCAGCAGTTCTCACAGGGGGATGAGTGGGGCCAACGTCCTGACTTTC.

The chain links TRBV18 to TRBJ1-1, with 10 bases identical to TRBD1. The trim removed 2 bases at V and 7 bases at J, leaving 1 base unmatched. The CDR3 extends over 13 amino acids. Germline CDR1 KGHSH, CDR2 LQKENI. This chain's CDR3 is CASSPGTGDEAFF. The CDR3 DNA is TGTGCCAGCTCACCAGGGACAGGGGATGAAGCTTTCTTT.

The chain is built from TRBV19 and TRBJ2-3; 7 nucleotides match TRBD2. Per germline, CDR1 LNHDA and CDR2 SQIVND (reference sequence). The CDR3 length is 16 residues. V trimming: 3 bases; J trimming: 1 base; junction bases outside the gene matches: 7. CDR3 DNA: TGTGCCAGTAGTATGGGGGGGTCGGAACGCACAGATACGCAGTATTTT. Its protein product is CASSMGGSERTDTQYF.

The rearrangement uses TRBV27 and TRBJ1-1; D is uncertain. The CDR3 is 14 residues long. V was cut by 6 bases and J by 4 bases, with 15 bases left in between. Germline V gives CDR1 MNHEY, CDR2 SMNVEV (reference sequence). Here the CDR3 reads CASSPNLRGTEAFF. The CDR3 DNA reads as TGTGCCAGCAGCCCCAACCTCCGGGGCACTGAAGCTTTCTTT.

V is TRBV2 and J is TRBJ2-1, with 10 bases identical to TRBD1. The trim removed 8 bases at V and 16 bases at J, leaving 8 bases unmatched. Germline V gene sequence: CDR1 SNHLY, CDR2 FYNNEI. The CDR3 runs to 11 residues. The CDR3 loop reads CASRRDRGEFF. The CDR3 nucleotides read TGTGCCAGCCGTCGGGACAGGGGTGAATTCTTC.

This chain links TRBV28 with TRBJ2-1; 9 bases are a match to TRBD1. V trimming: 10 bases; J trimming: 10 bases; junction bases outside the gene matches: 8. This CDR3 spans 12 amino acids. The V gene's germline CDR1 is MDHEN and CDR2 SYDVKM. The CDR3 loop reads CATRQGVWEQFF. DNA of the CDR3: TGTGCCACTAGACAGGGGGTATGGGAGCAGTTCTTC.